Presented here are 28 T cell receptor beta chains from one specimen sequenced in a study of CD8 T cells in Susac syndrome. RNA in amounts of about 0.45 to 1 ug was reverse transcribed with random hexamers. Each CDR3 protein is one row after TCRdb ran MiXCR on the immunoSEQ multiplex PCR reads. The data hold some 140,000 distinct CDR3 sequences, with about 95% observed a single time. The sequenced sample consisted of CD8+ T cells from PBMCs. These receptors were obtained from a human donor with Susac syndrome.

The chain couples TRBV20-1 to TRBJ2-1; 7 nucleotides agree with TRBD2. Germline CDR1 is DFQATT and CDR2 is SNEGSKA (reference sequence). Trimming cost V 6 bases and J 1 base; bases outside gene matches: 9. This CDR3 comprises 15 residues. The CDR3 here is CSANGGGGSYNEQFF. As DNA, the CDR3 is TGCAGTGCCAACGGTGGCGGGGGATCCTACAATGAGCAGTTCTTC.

This sequence joins TRBV7-2 and TRBJ2-1, with 11 bases that match TRBD2. The V and J ends lost 6 bases and 9 bases, in that order; junction bases with no gene match: 10. This CDR3 region has 15 residues. The germline CDR1 and CDR2 sequences are SGHTA and FQGNSA. The CDR3 here is CASSFLAGGDPEQFF. In nucleotides, the CDR3 is TGTGCCAGCAGTTTTCTAGCGGGAGGTGATCCTGAGCAGTTCTTC.

The V call is TRBV12-3 or TRBV12-4, the J call TRBJ2-3; a possible D gene is TRBD2 (6 bases). This CDR3 contains 14 residues. The V end lost 6 bases, the J end lost 0 bases, and 10 bases lay between the germline ends. This CDR3 is CASSGTSSTDTQYF. In DNA, the CDR3 is TGTGCCAGCAGCGGGACTTCTAGCACAGATACGCAGTATTTT.

This clonotype came up once. The chain uses TRBV29-1 and TRBJ2-3; no clear D gene. The CDR3 consists of 11 residues. The V and J ends lost 4 bases and 4 bases respectively, with 6 bases between them. The germline V gene has CDR1 SQVTM and CDR2 ANQGSEA. CDR3 in DNA: TGCAGCGTTGGTGGGGCAGATACGCAGTATTTT. Encoded protein: CSVGGADTQYF.

The chain is built from TRBV6-5 and TRBJ1-2; D gene unclear. V lost 2 bases, J lost 4 bases, and 20 bases lay in between. The CDR3 loop spans 17 amino acids. Germline V gives CDR1 MNHEY, CDR2 SVGAGI. The CDR3 reads CASSYANLRASIYGYTF. The DNA for the CDR3 is TGTGCCAGCAGTTACGCTAATTTGAGGGCGTCGATCTATGGCTACACCTTC.

This clonotype appeared a single time. This chain joins TRBV4-1 and TRBJ2-2; D remains unclear. V was cut by 0 bases and J by 5 bases, with 4 bases left in between. The CDR3 is 13 residues long. Germline CDR1 and CDR2: MGHRA and YSYEKL. This CDR3 reads CASSQERTGELFF. CDR3 nucleotide sequence: TGCGCCAGCAGCCAAGAACGGACCGGGGAGCTGTTTTTT.

V and J are TRBV5-1 and TRBJ2-7; no clear D gene. V shed 5 bases and J shed 1 base, with 7 bases lying between them. From germline, CDR1 is SGHRS and CDR2 YFSETQ. The CDR3 extends over 12 amino acids. CDR3 sequence: CASRFESYEQYF. In DNA, the CDR3 is TGCGCCAGCAGGTTTGAGTCCTACGAGCAGTACTTC.

This clonotype showed up just once. The J gene is TRBJ2-5, the V gene TRBV10-3; D is undetermined. The germline V gene has CDR1 ENHRY and CDR2 SYGVKD. This CDR3 is built from 11 residues. Trimming cost V 3 bases and J 1 base, with 0 bases left between them. The CDR3 spells CAISDQETQYF. CDR3 nucleotide sequence: TGTGCCATCAGTGACCAAGAGACCCAGTACTTC.

This chain links TRBV15 with TRBJ1-1; the D is unclear. CDR1 LNHNV and CDR2 YYDKDF come from the germline V gene (reference sequence). This CDR3 is built from 12 residues. The V end was cut by 5 bases, the J end by 7 bases, with 11 bases between. CDR3 coding DNA: TGTGCCACCAGCCCTGGGTCAGTTGAAGCTTTCTTT. Amino acid sequence: CATSPGSVEAFF. Combining the CDR3 with reference TRBV15 and TRBJ1-1 gives the whole variable domain DAMVIQNPRYQVTQFGKPVTLSCSQTLNHNVMYWYQQKSSQAPKLLFHYYDKDFNNEADTPDNFQSRRPNTSFCFLDIRSPGLGDTAMYLCATSPGSVEAFFGQGTRLTVV.

The J gene is TRBJ2-2, the V gene TRBV6-1; D remains unclear. The CDR3 sequence is 17 residues long. Germline V gene sequence: CDR1 MNHNS, CDR2 SASEGT. The V and J ends lost 1 base and 4 bases respectively, with 16 bases between them. Here the CDR3 reads CASSEGPRPSSTGELFF. The CDR3 nucleotides read TGTGCCAGCAGTGAAGGGCCACGTCCCTCGTCCACCGGGGAGCTGTTTTTT.

CDR3: CASSLARTYGYTF. The CDR3 DNA follows: TGTGCCAGCAGCTTAGCACGGACCTATGGCTACACCTTC. This rearrangement joins TRBV5-6 to TRBJ1-2; D unclear. The length of the CDR3 is 13 residues. The germline V and J ends were trimmed by 2 bases and 4 bases, with 9 bases remaining between them. Germline CDR1 reads SGHDT; CDR2 reads YYEEEE.

A single count supports this clonotype. DNA for the CDR3: TGTGCCAGCAGCGTAGATTGGGGGCGGGGACCCCATAACTATGGCTACACCTTC. Translated, it gives CASSVDWGRGPHNYGYTF. The V call is TRBV9, the J call TRBJ1-2; weak D call: TRBD1 (6 bases). Germline assignment: CDR1 SGDLS and CDR2 YYNGEE. CDR3 length: 18 amino acids. V was pared by 0 bases and J by 1 base, with 19 bases between.

This clonotype was counted once. The chain links TRBV7-6 to TRBJ1-1; no clear D gene. V was pared by 5 bases and J by 1 base, with 17 bases between. CDR1 and CDR2 from the germline V gene are SGHVS and FNYEAQ. CDR3 length: 16 amino acids. In nucleotides, the CDR3 is TGTGCCAGCAGCCCTATGTCGTTAGCTACGAACACTGAAGCTTTCTTT. Its protein product is CASSPMSLATNTEAFF.

CDR3 DNA: TGTGCCAGCAGCGACCTCTCGCCGGGACTCCTGAGGGGCTACACCTTC. Translating it yields CASSDLSPGLLRGYTF. The genes are TRBV2 and TRBJ1-2, with D tentatively TRBD1 (5 bases). Trimming shortened V by 6 bases and J by 8 bases, and 25 bases separated the two germline ends. CDR1 and CDR2 from the germline V gene are SNHLY and FYNNEI. This CDR3 region has 16 residues.

In DNA, the CDR3 is TGTGCCTGGGCAGCGGGGTACCAAGAGACCCAGTACTTC. Amino acids: CAWAAGYQETQYF. The genes are TRBV30 and TRBJ2-5; 7 positions agree with TRBD2. The junction had 3 bases not matched to a gene; V was cut back by 5 bases and J by 0 bases. The length of the CDR3 is 13 residues. Germline V gives CDR1 GTSNPN, CDR2 SVGIG (reference sequence). Full variable domain (remainder filled in from reference TRBV30 and TRBJ2-5): SQTIHQWPATLVQPVGSPLSLECTVEGTSNPNLYWYRQAAGRGLQLLFYSVGIGQISSEVPQNLSASRPQDRQFILSSKKLLLSDSGFYLCAWAAGYQETQYFGPGTRLLVL.

The rearrangement uses TRBV20-1 and TRBJ2-7, with no clear D. In germline, CDR1 is DFQATT, CDR2 SNEGSKA (reference sequence). The CDR3 is made up of 13 amino acids. The ends were cut back, 5 bases at V and 3 bases at J, with 14 bases in the middle. The CDR3 spells CSAGSEALYEQYF. The CDR3, as DNA: TGCAGTGCTGGAAGCGAGGCCCTCTACGAGCAGTACTTC.

This chain connects TRBV29-1 to TRBJ2-3, with D maybe TRBD1 (7 bases). The CDR3 runs to 17 residues. The V gene lost 6 bases and the J gene lost 3 bases, with 25 bases spanning the gap. The germline gives CDR1 SQVTM, CDR2 ANQGSEA. The CDR3 region has the DNA TGCAGCGTGAGCCCCTGGACAGGCTGGGGGGTTACAGATACGCAGTATTTT. Protein: CSVSPWTGWGVTDTQYF.

The chain recombines TRBV19 with TRBJ1-2, with D possibly being TRBD1 (5 bases). The CDR3 contains 15 residues. Germline CDR1 and CDR2: LNHDA and SQIVND (reference sequence). V gave up 6 bases and J gave up 8 bases, with 22 bases separating them. The CDR3 DNA reads TGTGCCAGTAGCACGGGGGATTGGGCGCGGGACGGCTACACCTTC. Its protein product is CASSTGDWARDGYTF.

The chain uses TRBV4-2 and TRBJ1-5, with D unresolved. V was clipped by 0 bases and J by 2 bases, with 8 bases between them. The germline V gene encodes CDR1 LGHNA and CDR2 YNFKEQ. This CDR3 spans 15 amino acids. CDR3 amino acids: CASSQDMVGNQPQHF. CDR3 sequence (DNA): TGTGCCAGCAGCCAAGATATGGTAGGCAATCAGCCCCAGCATTTT.

The chain carries TRBV9 and TRBJ2-1; 9 positions match TRBD1. CDR3 length equals 16 residues. From germline, CDR1 is SGDLS and CDR2 YYNGEE. V was pared by 3 bases and J by 5 bases, with 9 bases of the junction left unmatched. This CDR3 is CASSAPRGTGNNEQFF. DNA of the CDR3: TGTGCCAGCAGCGCTCCCCGGGGGACAGGGAACAATGAGCAGTTCTTC.

V usage is TRBV19 and J usage is TRBJ2-7, with 9 nucleotides matching TRBD1. The V gene end was trimmed by 1 base and the J gene end by 5 bases; junction bases not matched to a gene: 12. CDR1 is LNHDA and CDR2 is SQIVND in the germline V gene (reference sequence). The CDR3 is 17 residues long. The CDR3 spells CASSIASGGTGMNEQYF. CDR3 in DNA: TGTGCCAGTAGTATAGCCTCTGGGGGGACAGGGATGAACGAGCAGTACTTC.

CDR3 loop: CASSGAGPSWVLHSDTQYF. Written as DNA, the CDR3 is TGTGCCAGCAGCGGAGCCGGGCCTAGCTGGGTCCTTCACTCCGATACGCAGTATTTT. The V and J genes are TRBV9 and TRBJ2-3; perhaps TRBD2 as D (5 bases). CDR3 length: 19 residues. Germline CDR1 SGDLS, CDR2 YYNGEE. Trimming stripped 3 bases from V and 6 bases from J, with 29 bases between.

A few counts support this clonotype. The chain recombines TRBV28 with TRBJ1-1; 10 bases are a match to TRBD1. Trimming at V came to 2 bases and at J to 5 bases, leaving 2 bases not matched to a gene. Per germline, CDR1 MDHEN and CDR2 SYDVKM. The CDR3 is 14 amino acids. The CDR3 here is CASSLTDRGTEAFF. Written as DNA, the CDR3 is TGTGCCAGCAGTTTAACGGACAGGGGGACTGAAGCTTTCTTT.

V gene TRBV3-1 combines with J gene TRBJ1-1; D might be TRBD1 (5 bases). The CDR3 is 14 amino acids. The germline V gene has CDR1 LGHDT and CDR2 YNNKEL (reference sequence). V was shortened by 3 bases and J by 6 bases, with 14 bases between the two germline ends. In DNA form, the CDR3 reads TGTGCCAGCAGCCAGAGTCAGGGAGGGGCTGAAGCTTTCTTT. Translating gives CASSQSQGGAEAFF. The variable domain in full, completed from reference TRBV3-1 and TRBJ1-1, reads DTAVSQTPKYLVTQMGNDKSIKCEQNLGHDTMYWYKQDSKKFLKIMFSYNNKELIINETVPNRFSPKSPDKAHLNLHINSLELGDSAVYFCASSQSQGGAEAFFGQGTRLTVV.

The rearrangement joins TRBV20-1 to TRBJ2-7; D unclear. Per the germline V gene, CDR1 is DFQATT and CDR2 is SNEGSKA (reference sequence). Trimming pared 1 base from V and 5 bases from J, leaving 6 bases between. The CDR3 covers 11 residues. The CDR3 DNA follows: TGCAGTGCTAGAGTCGTCAACGAGCAGTACTTC. This sequence encodes CSARVVNEQYF.

V is TRBV5-6 and J is TRBJ2-7, with 7 bases identical to TRBD2. The ends lost 2 bases at V and 0 bases at J; junction bases unmatched: 11. CDR1 is SGHDT and CDR2 is YYEEEE in the germline V gene. The CDR3 is 17 residues long. CDR3 nucleotide sequence: TGTGCCAGCAGCTTCTCGTCCAGCGGGACCAACTCCTACGAGCAGTACTTC. Its protein is CASSFSSSGTNSYEQYF.

The chain combines TRBV4-1 with TRBJ2-7, with D perhaps TRBD2 (6 bases). The CDR3 runs 15 residues. V dropped 4 bases and J dropped 1 base, with 14 bases sitting between them. Germline values: CDR1 MGHRA, CDR2 YSYEKL. CDR3 coding DNA: TGCGCCAGCAGCCCGCTCGGGACTGGTTCCTACGAGCAGTACTTC. It translates to CASSPLGTGSYEQYF.

V usage is TRBV6-5 and J usage is TRBJ2-1, with TRBD2 as a possible D gene (6 bases). Trimming pared 2 bases from V and 8 bases from J, leaving 13 bases between. Germline loops: CDR1 MNHEY, CDR2 SVGAGI. This CDR3 spans 14 amino acids. Here the CDR3 DNA reads TGTGCCAGCAGTTACCGGGGGTATAGTTATGAGCAGTTCTTC. This sequence encodes CASSYRGYSYEQFF.